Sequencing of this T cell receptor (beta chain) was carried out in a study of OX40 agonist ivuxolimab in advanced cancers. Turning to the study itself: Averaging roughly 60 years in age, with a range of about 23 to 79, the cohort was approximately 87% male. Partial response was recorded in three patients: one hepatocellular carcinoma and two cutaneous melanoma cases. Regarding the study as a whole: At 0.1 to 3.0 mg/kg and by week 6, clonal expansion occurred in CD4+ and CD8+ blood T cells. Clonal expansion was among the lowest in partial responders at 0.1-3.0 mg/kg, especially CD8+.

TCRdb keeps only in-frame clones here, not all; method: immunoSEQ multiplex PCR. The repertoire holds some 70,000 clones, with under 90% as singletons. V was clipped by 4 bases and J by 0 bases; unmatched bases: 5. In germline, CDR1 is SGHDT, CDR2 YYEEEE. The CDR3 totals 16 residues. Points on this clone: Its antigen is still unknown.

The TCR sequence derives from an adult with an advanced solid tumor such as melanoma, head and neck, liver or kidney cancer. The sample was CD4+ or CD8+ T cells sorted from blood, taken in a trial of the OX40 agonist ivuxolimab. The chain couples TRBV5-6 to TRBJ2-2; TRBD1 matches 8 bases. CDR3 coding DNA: TGTGCCAGCAGCCTCCGGACAGGGTCGAACACCGGGGAGCTGTTTTTT. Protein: CASSLRTGSNTGELFF.